The clone carrying this T cell receptor beta chain was seen only a few times. The PCR employed 60 Vbeta primers together with 13 Jbeta primers. Sequencing was performed with immunoSEQ multiplex PCR; in TCRdb, only in-frame clones are kept and a portion is missing. The data contain roughly 140,000 clones, 60% to 80% of them singletons. The data are from a study of cytomegalovirus exposure and HLA in healthy donors. CDR3 length: 15 residues. CDR1 MNHEY and CDR2 SMNVEV come from the germline V gene (reference sequence). V lost 3 bases and J 3 bases, leaving 13 bases between the germline ends. The sequencing input was PBMCs. The V gene is TRBV27, the J gene TRBJ2-3, with a weak D call TRBD1 (6 bases). The sequence was obtained from a woman in her twenties or thirties in good health and CMV-seronegative. The CDR3 loop is CASSFRIGGTDTQYF. The CDR3 DNA is TGTGCCAGCAGTTTCCGGATAGGGGGAACAGATACGCAGTATTTT.